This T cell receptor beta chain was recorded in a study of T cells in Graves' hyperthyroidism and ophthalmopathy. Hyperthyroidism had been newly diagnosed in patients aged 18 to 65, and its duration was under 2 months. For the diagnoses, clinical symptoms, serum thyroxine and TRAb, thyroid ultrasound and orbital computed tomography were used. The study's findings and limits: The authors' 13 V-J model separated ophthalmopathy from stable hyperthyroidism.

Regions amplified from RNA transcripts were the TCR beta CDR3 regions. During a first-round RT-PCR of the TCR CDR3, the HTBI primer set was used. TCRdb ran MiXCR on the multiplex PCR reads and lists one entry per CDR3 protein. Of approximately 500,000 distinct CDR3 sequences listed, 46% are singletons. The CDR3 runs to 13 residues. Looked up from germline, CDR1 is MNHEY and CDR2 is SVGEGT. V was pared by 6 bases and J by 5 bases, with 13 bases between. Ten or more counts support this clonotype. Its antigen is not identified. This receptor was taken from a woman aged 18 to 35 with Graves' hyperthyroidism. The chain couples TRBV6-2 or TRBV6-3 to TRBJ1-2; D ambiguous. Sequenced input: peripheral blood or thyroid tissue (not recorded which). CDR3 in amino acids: CASSDPGEYGYTF. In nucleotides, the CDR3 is TGTGCCAGCAGCGACCCGGGAGAGTATGGCTACACCTTC.